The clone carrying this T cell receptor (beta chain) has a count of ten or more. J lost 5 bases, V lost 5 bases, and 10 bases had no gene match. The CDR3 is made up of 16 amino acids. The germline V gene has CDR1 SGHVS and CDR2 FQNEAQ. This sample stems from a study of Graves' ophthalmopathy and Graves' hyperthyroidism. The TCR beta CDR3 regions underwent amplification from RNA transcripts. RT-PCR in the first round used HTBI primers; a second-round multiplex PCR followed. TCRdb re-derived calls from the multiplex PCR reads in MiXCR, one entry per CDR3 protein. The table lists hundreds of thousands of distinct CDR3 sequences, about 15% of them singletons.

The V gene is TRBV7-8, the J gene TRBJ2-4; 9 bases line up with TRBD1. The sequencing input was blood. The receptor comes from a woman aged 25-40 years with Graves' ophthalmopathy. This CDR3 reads CASSLRTGEGENIQYF. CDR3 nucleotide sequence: TGTGCCAGCAGCCTCCGGACAGGGGAGGGGGAAAACATTCAGTACTTC.